The 19 T cell receptor beta chains below come from one sample, sequenced in a study of cytomegalovirus exposure and HLA in healthy donors. Researchers ran the PCR with 60 Vbeta and 13 Jbeta primers. Generated by immunoSEQ multiplex PCR, the TCRdb table keeps only in-frame clones and is missing some. Among 50,000 to 65,000 clones listed, 82% were seen once. The sequencing input was PBMCs. The receptors here all came from a woman between 18 and 29 years old in good health and CMV-seronegative.

The chain employs TRBV19 and TRBJ2-7, with 9 bases aligning to TRBD2. The CDR3 has 18 residues. From germline, CDR1 is LNHDA and CDR2 SQIVND (reference sequence). Trimming cost V 3 bases and J 0 bases; bases outside gene matches: 12. CDR3 sequence reads: CASSIHRGGSGSSYEQYF. The DNA for the CDR3 is TGTGCCAGTAGTATCCACCGAGGTGGTAGCGGGAGCTCCTACGAGCAGTACTTC.

The rearrangement joins TRBV27 to TRBJ2-7; 10 positions match TRBD2. The germline gives CDR1 MNHEY, CDR2 SMNVEV (reference sequence). The CDR3 consists of 15 residues. The trim removed 8 bases at V and 2 bases at J, leaving 9 bases unmatched. The CDR3 coding sequence is TGTGCCAGCTCGACTAGCGGGCGCCGTACCTACGAGCAGTACTTC. Translated, it gives CASSTSGRRTYEQYF.

The chain employs TRBV30 and TRBJ1-4; D is perhaps TRBD1 (6 bases). The CDR3 runs 16 residues. Trimming shortened V by 0 bases and J by 7 bases, and 18 bases separated the two germline ends. Germline values: CDR1 GTSNPN, CDR2 SVGIG (reference sequence). CDR3 residues: CAWSVEWGGTSEKLFF. Here the CDR3 DNA reads TGTGCCTGGAGTGTCGAATGGGGGGGGACATCTGAAAAACTGTTTTTT.

This sequence joins TRBV6-1 and TRBJ2-2; 10 bases match TRBD1. The ends lost 7 bases at V and 6 bases at J; junction bases unmatched: 8. This CDR3 comprises 15 residues. Germline values: CDR1 MNHNS, CDR2 SASEGT. The CDR3 bases are TGTGCCAGCAACCCCGGGACAGGGGAGTCCGGGGAGCTGTTTTTT. It codes for CASNPGTGESGELFF.

The rearrangement links TRBV5-6 to TRBJ1-5; D is perhaps TRBD1 (6 bases). The CDR3 is 18 amino acids. Germline V gene data show CDR1 as SGHDT and CDR2 as YYEEEE. V was trimmed by 0 bases and J by 0 bases, leaving 16 bases between them. CDR3 loop: CASSLAVSSGDSNQPQHF. CDR3 DNA sequence: TGTGCCAGCAGCTTGGCTGTTTCGTCAGGGGATAGCAATCAGCCCCAGCATTTT.

The chain employs TRBV7-2 and TRBJ2-5, with 9 positions matching TRBD2. Germline V gene lookup returns CDR1 SGHTA and CDR2 FQGNSA. V gave up 0 bases and J gave up 5 bases; unmatched junction bases: 4. CDR3 length: 15 residues. Written as DNA, the CDR3 is TGTGCCAGCAGCTTAGCCGGGACTAGCTGGGAGACCCAGTACTTC. Translation: CASSLAGTSWETQYF.

The chain recombines TRBV27 with TRBJ2-1, with 9 bases fitting TRBD2. Germline CDR1 reads MNHEY; CDR2 reads SMNVEV (reference sequence). The CDR3 covers 13 residues. The ends lost 5 bases at V and 6 bases at J; junction bases unmatched: 2. CDR3 loop: CASSLTSGNEQFF. DNA for the CDR3: TGTGCCAGCAGTCTGACTAGCGGCAATGAGCAGTTCTTC.

This rearrangement joins TRBV9 to TRBJ2-5; D unclear. The DNA end favors TRBJ2-7, so the J call may be wrong. This CDR3 region has 14 residues. Germline V lookup: CDR1 SGDLS, CDR2 YYNGEE. CDR3 in amino acids: CASSPELNSYEQYF. The CDR3 region has the DNA TGTGCCAGCAGTCCGGAGTTAAACTCCTACGAGCAGTACTTC.

The chain has TRBV13 and TRBJ2-2; possible D gene TRBD1, 6 bases. Trimming took off 1 base at V and 3 bases at J, with 18 bases between the two ends. The CDR3 is made up of 18 amino acids. The germline V gene has CDR1 PRHDT and CDR2 FYEKMQ (reference sequence). The CDR3 nucleotides are TGTGCCAGCAGCTTAGAGGCCATAATTGGGGGCGACACCGGGGAGCTGTTTTTT. Its protein is CASSLEAIIGGDTGELFF.

The chain carries TRBV9 and TRBJ2-7; no clear D gene. The germline V and J ends were trimmed by 0 bases and 0 bases, with 7 bases remaining between them. Germline lookup yields CDR1 SGDLS and CDR2 YYNGEE. The CDR3 is made up of 14 amino acids. The CDR3 reads CASSVERASYEQYF. CDR3 DNA: TGTGCCAGCAGCGTAGAGAGAGCCTCCTACGAGCAGTACTTC. The full variable domain, its missing parts supplied by reference TRBV9 and TRBJ2-7, is DSGVTQTPKHLITATGQRVTLRCSPRSGDLSVYWYQQSLDQGLQFLIQYYNGEERAKGNILERFSAQQFPDLHSELNLSSLELGDSALYFCASSVERASYEQYFGPGTRLTVT.

This rearrangement joins TRBV19 to TRBJ1-5, with 9 bases matching TRBD1. The CDR3 is made up of 15 amino acids. V was pared by 6 bases and J by 7 bases, with 10 bases of the junction left unmatched. CDR1 and CDR2 from the germline V gene are LNHDA and SQIVND (reference sequence). In nucleotides, the CDR3 is TGTGCCAGTAGCTCTACAGGGGGCTCGGGGCAGCCCCAGCATTTT. Translation gives CASSSTGGSGQPQHF. Filled out from reference TRBV19 and TRBJ1-5, the complete variable domain reads DGGITQSPKYLFRKEGQNVTLSCEQNLNHDAMYWYRQDPGQGLRLIYYSQIVNDFQKGDIAEGYSVSREKKESFPLTVTSAQKNPTAFYLCASSSTGGSGQPQHFGDGTRLSIL.

This rearrangement joins TRBV5-4 to TRBJ2-3, with D possibly matching TRBD1 (6 bases). Germline-derived CDR1 and CDR2 are SGHNT and YYREEE (reference sequence). Deletions cut 3 bases from V and 2 bases from J, with 13 bases between. This CDR3 contains 15 residues. CDR3 coding DNA: TGTGCCAGCAGCTCGGGACAACGGAACACAGATACGCAGTATTTT. Residues: CASSSGQRNTDTQYF.

The rearrangement links TRBV9 to TRBJ2-5; TRBD2 matches 7 bases. This CDR3 comprises 16 residues. Germline V gene lookup returns CDR1 SGDLS and CDR2 YYNGEE. V lost 0 bases, J lost 2 bases, and 7 bases stayed unmatched. CDR3 region: CASSVAHSSGQETQYF. CDR3 nucleotide sequence: TGTGCCAGCAGCGTAGCTCATTCTAGCGGACAAGAGACCCAGTACTTC.

The chain has TRBV29-1 and TRBJ1-5, with 8 bases aligning to TRBD1. CDR3 length equals 15 residues. CDR1 and CDR2 (germline): SQVTM, ANQGSEA. V dropped 6 bases and J dropped 2; count of bases not matched to a gene: 9. The CDR3 region is CSVATGASGNQPQHF. The CDR3 DNA follows: TGCAGCGTGGCGACAGGGGCCTCGGGCAATCAGCCCCAGCATTTT.

This clone was observed once. The J gene is TRBJ2-1, the V gene TRBV30; 7 nucleotides align to TRBD2. The trim removed 8 bases at V and 7 bases at J, leaving 14 bases unmatched. This CDR3 has 14 amino acids. Germline CDR1 and CDR2: GTSNPN and SVGIG (reference sequence). CDR3 region: CANGVGPGRNEQFF. CDR3 nucleotides: TGTGCCAATGGAGTAGGACCCGGGAGGAATGAGCAGTTCTTC. The full variable domain, rest sourced from reference TRBV30 and TRBJ2-1, is SQTIHQWPATLVQPVGSPLSLECTVEGTSNPNLYWYRQAAGRGLQLLFYSVGIGQISSEVPQNLSASRPQDRQFILSSKKLLLSDSGFYLCANGVGPGRNEQFFGPGTRLTVL.

The count of this clone is one. The chain has TRBV11-2 and TRBJ1-4, with 8 nucleotides matching TRBD1. V lost 5 bases and J lost 5; bases outside the gene matches: 7. CDR1 SGHAT and CDR2 FQNNGV come from the germline V gene. This CDR3 comprises 15 residues. CDR3 nucleotides: TGTGCCAGCAGCCTTATCACAGGGGGGAATGAAAAACTGTTTTTT. Translation gives CASSLITGGNEKLFF.

The chain carries TRBV18 and TRBJ1-4; D unclear. Trimming pared 2 bases from V and 4 bases from J, leaving 5 bases between. The V gene's germline CDR1 is KGHSH and CDR2 LQKENI. This CDR3 contains 13 residues. The CDR3 DNA reads as TGTGCCAGCTCACCAGGGAGTAATGAAAAACTGTTTTTT. Its translation: CASSPGSNEKLFF.

This clone appeared a few times. V is TRBV6-5 and J is TRBJ2-3; D is uncertain. This CDR3 has 15 residues. Germline CDR1 and CDR2: MNHEY and SVGAGI. The ends were cut back, 0 bases at V and 2 bases at J, with 9 bases in the middle. The chain's CDR3 is CASSYSWQDTDTQYF. CDR3 in DNA: TGTGCCAGCAGTTACTCGTGGCAGGACACAGATACGCAGTATTTT.

V is TRBV6-1 and J is TRBJ2-5; D is perhaps TRBD1 (6 bases). The V end was cut by 2 bases, the J end by 4 bases, with 14 bases between. The CDR3 extends over 15 amino acids. From germline, CDR1 is MNHNS and CDR2 SASEGT. Here the CDR3 DNA reads TGTGCCAGCAGTGAACTGTTAGTACAGGGAGAGACCCAGTACTTC. It specifies CASSELLVQGETQYF.